A selection of T cell receptor beta chains follows, all from one sample in a study of Ad26.COV2.S vaccination and SARS-CoV-2 variants. Measured with immunoSEQ multiplex PCR; TCRdb has only the in-frame clones, and not every one. Of 300,000 to 350,000 clones listed, 85% to 90% are singletons. The source was peripheral blood, collected in a trial of Ad26.COV2.S vaccine versus placebo. Receptor source: a person between 18 and 59 years old who received the Ad26.COV2.S COVID-19 vaccine or a placebo. The CDR3 runs from the conserved cysteine through the conserved F or W. D genes are given only for firm matches. Size values are once, few and many counts, or a class for expanded clones, and some rows have none.

>TRBJ2-5|NA|NA|14|TRBV7-9
TGTGCCAGCAGCTTGCGCGGATTTGTGGAGACCCAGTACTTC
CASSLRGFVETQYF
>TRBJ1-3|NA|NA|15|TRBV18
TGTGCCAGCTCACCATCGGCGAACTCTGGAAACACCATATATTTT
CASSPSANSGNTIYF
>TRBJ1-1|TRBD1|once|13|TRBV19
TGTGCCAGTACCTACCTACAGGGGACTGAAGCTTTCTTT
CASTYLQGTEAFF
>TRBJ2-3|NA|NA|17|TRBV19
TGTGCCAGTAGTATCTCTCTAGGAGGGATGAGCACAGATACGCAGTATTTT
CASSISLGGMSTDTQYF
>TRBJ2-2|TRBD1|NA|14|TRBV19
TGTGCCAGCCGACAGGGGGTGTTGACCGGGGAGCTGTTTTTT
CASRQGVLTGELFF
>TRBJ1-4|NA|NA|16|TRBV4-3
TGCGCCAGCAGCCAAGTCTATGGGACAACAAATGAAAAACTGTTTTTT
CASSQVYGTTNEKLFF
>TRBJ2-1|TRBD1|NA|15|TRBV24-1
TGTGCCACCAGTGACCCCGGGACAGGCTACAATGAGCAGTTCTTC
CATSDPGTGYNEQFF
>TRBJ2-1|NA|NA|12|TRBV7-3
TGTGCCAGCAGCTTAAGTTCAGATGAGCAGTTCTTC
CASSLSSDEQFF
>TRBJ2-1|TRBD2|NA|15|TRBV19
TGTGCCAGTAATTCACTAGCGGGGGGGCTCGTTGAGCAGTTCTTC
CASNSLAGGLVEQFF
>TRBJ2-7|NA|NA|14|TRBV4-3
TGCGCCAGCAGCCAAGCCCTCGGAACCTACGAGCAGTACTTC
CASSQALGTYEQYF
>TRBJ2-1|NA|NA|17|TRBV13
TGTGCCAGCAGCCAAATCACGGGGGGCGGTTCCTACAATGAGCAGTTCTTC
CASSQITGGGSYNEQFF
>TRBJ2-3|NA|NA|15|TRBV7-2
TGTGCCAGCAGCGCCCCTCGAGGGGGGGCAGATACGCAGTATTTT
CASSAPRGGADTQYF
>TRBJ1-3|NA|few|14|TRBV11-3
TGTGCCAGCTTAGGGCAGCCACTTCTTAACACCATATATTTT
CASLGQPLLNTIYF
>TRBJ1-2|NA|once|13|TRBV29-1
TGCAGCGTACTGGGGGGGACTAACTATGGCTACACCTTC
CSVLGGTNYGYTF
>TRBJ1-2|NA|NA|14|TRBV7-9
TGTGCCAGCAGCTTTGATGGAAAGAACTATGGCTACACCTTC
CASSFDGKNYGYTF
>TRBJ1-5|TRBD1|NA|17|TRBV9
TGTGCCAGCAGCCCTTCTACGGGACAGGGGAGCAGTCAGCCCCAGCATTTT
CASSPSTGQGSSQPQHF
>TRBJ1-1|NA|NA|14|TRBV5-1
TGCGCCAGCAGCTCATGGACAGAGAGCACTGAAGCTTTCTTT
CASSSWTESTEAFF
>TRBJ1-2|NA|NA|11|TRBV14
TGTGCCAGCAGCCTACTCAACATCGAAACCTTC
CASSLLNIETF
>TRBJ2-2|NA|NA|15|TRBV7-3
TGTGCCAGCAGCTTAAACGGCAGACTCACCGGGGAGCTGTTTTTT
CASSLNGRLTGELFF
>TRBJ1-3|NA|few|15|TRBV9
TGTGCCAGCAGCCCCCTGGGGGCATCAGGAAACACCATATATTTT
CASSPLGASGNTIYF
>TRBJ1-1|NA|NA|15|TRBV27
TGTGCCAGCAGGGTAGATCGGGCGATGAACACTGAAACTTTCTTT
CASRVDRAMNTETFF
>TRBJ1-3|NA|NA|15|TRBV5-6
TGTGCCAGCGCCCGGTGGACCTACTCTGGAAACACCATATATTTT
CASARWTYSGNTIYF
>TRBJ1-4|NA|once|15|TRBV6-6
TGTGCCAGCAGTTTTAGGGCGCCTTCTAATGAAAAACTGTTTTTT
CASSFRAPSNEKLFF
>TRBJ2-3|TRBD2|NA|17|TRBV9
TGTGCCAGCAGTGAGGCCCTTAGCGGGGGGAGCACAGATACGCAGTATTTT
CASSEALSGGSTDTQYF
>TRBJ2-1|NA|NA|12|TRBV7-9
TGTGCCAGCAGCTTAAGGGGCAGTGAGCAGTTCTTC
CASSLRGSEQFF
>TRBJ2-7|NA|NA|14|TRBV7-2
TGTGCCAGCAGCTTAGATTGGTCGACTACCGAACAGTACTTC
CASSLDWSTTEQYF
>TRBJ1-5|NA|NA|16|TRBV28
TGTGCCAGCAGTTTCCGGGGCCCCTCGCCAAATCAGCCCCAGCATTTT
CASSFRGPSPNQPQHF
>TRBJ2-5|NA|NA|14|TRBV7-2
TGTGCCAGCAGCTCCCAACGAGTCCAAGAGACCCAGTACTTC
CASSSQRVQETQYF
>TRBJ2-1|TRBD2|NA|16|TRBV19
TGTGCCAGTAGTCTGACCGGGACTAGGTTGTACAATGAGCAGTTCTTC
CASSLTGTRLYNEQFF
>TRBJ2-1|TRBD1|once|17|TRBV7-2
TGTGCCAGCAGCTTAAACAGGGGGTGGGCGGGTTACAATGAGCAGTTCTTC
CASSLNRGWAGYNEQFF
>TRBJ1-3|NA|once|16|TRBV4-2
TGTGCCAGCAGCCAAGAGGGCCGAGTCTCTGGAAACACCATATATTTT
CASSQEGRVSGNTIYF
>TRBJ1-1|NA|NA|15|TRBV11-3
TGTGCCAGCAGCTTAGCGCCGACAGTGAACACTGAAGCTTTCTTT
CASSLAPTVNTEAFF
>TRBJ1-5|NA|NA|14|TRBV19
TGTGCCAGTACGGGGTGGGGGAGCAATCAGCCCCAGCATTTT
CASTGWGSNQPQHF